This T cell receptor (beta chain) was sequenced in a study of cytomegalovirus exposure and HLA in healthy donors. Regarding the study as a whole: Some 150 TCR beta chains were listed as cytomegalovirus-associated.

From the roughly 120-subject validation cohort, which was separate from the roughly 620-subject first cohort, the donors were drawn. With respect to this clone: The target antigen is unknown.

Sequenced by immunoSEQ multiplex PCR; TCRdb stores in-frame clones only, minus some. The data hold about 95,000 clones, with roughly 85% observed a single time. Per germline, CDR1 MNHNS and CDR2 SASEGT. The CDR3 extends over 15 amino acids. V lost 6 bases to trimming and J lost 0 bases, with 12 bases between them. The J gene is TRBJ2-1, the V gene TRBV6-1; TRBD2 is a possible D gene (6 bases). The clonotype was recovered from a man aged 18 to 29 in good health and CMV-seropositive. Sequencing was performed on PBMCs. The CDR3 spells CASSIGTPSYNEQFF. In DNA form, the CDR3 reads TGTGCCAGCAGCATAGGGACTCCCTCCTACAATGAGCAGTTCTTC.